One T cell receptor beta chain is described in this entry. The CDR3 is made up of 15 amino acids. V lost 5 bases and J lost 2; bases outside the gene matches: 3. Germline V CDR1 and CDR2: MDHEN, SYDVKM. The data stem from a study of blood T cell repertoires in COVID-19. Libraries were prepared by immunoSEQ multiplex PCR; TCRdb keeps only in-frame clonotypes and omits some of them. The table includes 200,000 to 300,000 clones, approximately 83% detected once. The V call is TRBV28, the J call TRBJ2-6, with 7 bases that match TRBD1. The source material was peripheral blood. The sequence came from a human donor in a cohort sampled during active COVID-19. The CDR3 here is CASSLTGAGANVLTF. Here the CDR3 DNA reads TGTGCCAGCAGTCTTACAGGGGCTGGGGCCAACGTCCTGACTTTC.